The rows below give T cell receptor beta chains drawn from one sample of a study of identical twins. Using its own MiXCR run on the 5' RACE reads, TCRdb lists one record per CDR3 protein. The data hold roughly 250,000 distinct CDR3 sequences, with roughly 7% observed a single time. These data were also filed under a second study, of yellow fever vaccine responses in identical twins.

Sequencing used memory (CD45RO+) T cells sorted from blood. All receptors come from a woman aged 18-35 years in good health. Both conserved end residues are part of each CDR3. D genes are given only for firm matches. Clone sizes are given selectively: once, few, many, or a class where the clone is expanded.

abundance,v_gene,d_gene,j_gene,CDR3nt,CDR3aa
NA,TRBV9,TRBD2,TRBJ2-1,TGTGCCAGCAGCGTAGGTACTAGCGGGGGCCCTCAGGGGGAGCAGTTCTTC,CASSVGTSGGPQGEQFF
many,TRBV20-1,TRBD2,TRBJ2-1,TGCAGTGCTAGAGTTGGGGGGGGGTTCTCATCCAATGAGCAGTTCTTC,CSARVGGGFSSNEQFF
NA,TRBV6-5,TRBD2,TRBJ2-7,TGTGCCACGGTTAGGGGACTAGGATCTATGGGGAGCTCCTACGAGCAGTACTTC,CATVRGLGSMGSSYEQYF
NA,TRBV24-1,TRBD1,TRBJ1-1,TGTGCCACCTGTTCGGACAGGGACACTGAAGCTTTCTTT,CATCSDRDTEAFF
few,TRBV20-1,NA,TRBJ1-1,TGCAGTGCTCACCTTGGGGGAAGGACCAACACTGAAGCTTTCTTT,CSAHLGGRTNTEAFF
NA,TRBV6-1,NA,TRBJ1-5,TGTGCCAGCAGATTTGGGGGGGACTACAGCAATCAGCCCCAGCATTTT,CASRFGGDYSNQPQHF
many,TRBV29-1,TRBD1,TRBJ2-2,TGCAGCGTTTTTGGACAGGGCAGCACCGGGGAGCTGTTTTTT,CSVFGQGSTGELFF
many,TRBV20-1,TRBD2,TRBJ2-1,TGCAGTGCTAGAGTAATGACTAGCGTATCCTACAATGAGCAGTTCTTC,CSARVMTSVSYNEQFF
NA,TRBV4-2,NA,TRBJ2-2,TGTGCCAGCAGCCAGCCGGGACCCGCCAGGGGGGAGCTGTTTTTT,CASSQPGPARGELFF
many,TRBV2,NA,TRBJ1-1,TGTGCCAGCAGTGAAGGGACTGAAGCTTTCTTT,CASSEGTEAFF
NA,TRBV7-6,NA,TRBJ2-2,TGTGCCAGCAGCTTAGACCAGGGGTTAGCCGGGGAGCTGTTTTTT,CASSLDQGLAGELFF
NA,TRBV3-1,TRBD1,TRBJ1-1,TGTGCCAGCAGCCTACCCGGGACAGGGATCACTGAAGCTTTCTTT,CASSLPGTGITEAFF